Sequencing of this TCR beta chain was carried out in a study of blood T cell repertoires in COVID-19. Study-wide context: Samples taken during acute and convalescent COVID-19 were collected in the United States, Italy and Spain. The analysed material was cDNA or gDNA that came from T cells, B-cell-depleted T cells, or PBMCs.

Per the authors' pipeline: Reference gene primer amplification in the assay estimated nucleated cell counts. Sequenced by immunoSEQ multiplex PCR; TCRdb stores in-frame clones only, minus some. The V and J calls and the clone size are those of that table, but D and trimming were determined from the DNA. In the table there are 250,000 or so clones, around 87% of which are singletons. The receptor comes from a woman between 35 and 50 years old who had recovered from COVID-19. The specimen sequenced was peripheral blood.

The CDR3 region is CASSTGLEETQYF. In DNA form, the CDR3 reads TGTGCCAGCTCGACAGGGTTGGAAGAGACCCAGTACTTC. The J gene is TRBJ2-5, the V gene TRBV18, with TRBD1 identical over 7 bases. Germline CDR1 KGHSH, CDR2 LQKENI. The CDR3 extends over 13 amino acids. Trimming cost V 6 bases and J 3 bases; bases outside gene matches: 4.